The sample holds a few counts of the clone carrying this T cell receptor (beta chain). The record originates from a study of T cells after yellow fever vaccination. MiXCR, applied by TCRdb to the 5' RACE reads, yields one record per CDR3 protein. Altogether hundreds of thousands of distinct CDR3 sequences are present, approximately 4% being singletons, with the ten largest covering just under 25%. This CDR3 spans 14 amino acids. V shed 8 bases and J 7 bases; nucleotides not matched to a gene: 8. Germline V lookup: CDR1 ENHRY, CDR2 SYGVKD. The TCR comes from a man between 18 and 35 years old who received the YFV17D yellow fever vaccine. This chain links TRBV10-3 with TRBJ2-3; 11 bases fit TRBD2. Sample: PBMCs, taken 5 days after the yellow fever booster vaccination. Written as DNA, the CDR3 is TGTGCCATCCAGGGGACTAGCGGTGGATATACGCAGTATTTT. It codes for CAIQGTSGGYTQYF.